A single sample is the source of the 19 T cell receptor beta chains below, sequenced in a study of response to subunit inactivated influenza vaccine. One entry per CDR3 protein, called by TCRdb with MiXCR from the RT-PCR reads. This sample has approximately 680,000 distinct CDR3 sequences, with approximately 14% found just once. Sequenced here: PBMCs from blood, sampled approximately 13 days after vaccination. Receptors originate from a man between 45 and 60 years old who received an inactivated influenza vaccine.

This clonotype has a handful of counts. The chain employs TRBV7-6 and TRBJ2-3; 10 bases map to TRBD2. Germline V gene lookup returns CDR1 SGHVS and CDR2 FNYEAQ. The CDR3 loop spans 16 amino acids. V dropped 5 bases and J dropped 2; count of bases not matched to a gene: 7. CDR3: CASSPLLAGSTDTQYF. The CDR3 bases are TGTGCCAGCAGCCCGTTACTAGCGGGATCCACAGATACGCAGTATTTT. The variable domain in full, completed from reference TRBV7-6 and TRBJ2-3, reads GAGVSQSPRYKVTKRGQDVALRCDPISGHVSLYWYRQALGQGPEFLTYFNYEAQQDKSGLPNDRFSAERPEGSISTLTIQRTEQRDSAMYRCASSPLLAGSTDTQYFGPGTRLTVL.

The chain joins TRBV7-2 to TRBJ2-5; D is possibly TRBD1 or TRBD2 (5 bases each). The germline CDR1 and CDR2 sequences are SGHTA and FQGNSA. Trimming took off 5 bases at V and 5 bases at J, with 15 bases between the two ends. This CDR3 comprises 14 residues. The CDR3 loop is CASSLGRTLETQYF. The CDR3, as DNA: TGTGCCAGCAGCCTGGGACGGACTTTGGAGACCCAGTACTTC.

The V gene is TRBV7-9, the J gene TRBJ1-2; a weak D match, TRBD1 (6 bases). Germline V gene lookup returns CDR1 SEHNR and CDR2 FQNEAQ (reference sequence). The CDR3 consists of 15 residues. Trimming stripped 3 bases from V and 4 bases from J, with 15 bases between. The CDR3 region has the DNA TGTGCCAGCAGCTTTCCGACAGGCCCTAGCTATGGCTACACCTTC. Protein product: CASSFPTGPSYGYTF.

The chain couples TRBV18 to TRBJ2-7; 7 nucleotides agree with TRBD2. Germline CDR1 is KGHSH and CDR2 is LQKENI. Trimming took 3 bases from V and 7 from J; bases not matched to a gene: 3. This CDR3 is built from 12 residues. The CDR3: CASSPGLGEQYF. The CDR3 coding sequence is TGTGCCAGCTCACCCGGACTAGGGGAGCAGTACTTC.

The chain couples TRBV27 to TRBJ2-6; 7 nucleotides line up with TRBD2. The CDR3 runs to 17 residues. Per the germline V gene, CDR1 is MNHEY and CDR2 is SMNVEV (reference sequence). The junction had 4 bases not matched to a gene; V was cut back by 2 bases and J by 0 bases. CDR3 residues: CASSLVGGSSGANVLTF. CDR3 bases: TGTGCCAGCAGTTTAGTGGGAGGGAGCTCTGGGGCCAACGTCCTGACTTTC.

The chain joins TRBV20-1 to TRBJ2-5; 10 positions agree with TRBD2. This CDR3 has 16 amino acids. Trimming removed 5 bases from V and 5 bases from J; junction bases left unmatched: 14. Looked up from germline, CDR1 is DFQATT and CDR2 is SNEGSKA (reference sequence). The CDR3 loop is CSAPPWSGRAGETQYF. In nucleotides, the CDR3 is TGCAGTGCTCCCCCTTGGAGCGGGAGGGCCGGCGAGACCCAGTACTTC.

The chain has TRBV20-1 and TRBJ1-2; D gene ambiguous. CDR1 and CDR2 from the germline V gene are DFQATT and SNEGSKA (reference sequence). Between the trimmed V and J ends, which lost 0 bases and 3 bases, there was a span of 17 bases. CDR3 length: 16 amino acids. Here the CDR3 reads CSAREDHHGGHYGYTF. As DNA, the CDR3 is TGCAGTGCTAGAGAAGATCATCACGGAGGTCACTATGGCTACACCTTC.

The sample holds a few counts of this clonotype. The chain has TRBV18 and TRBJ2-7; possible D gene TRBD1, 5 bases. The CDR3 totals 13 residues. The V gene lost 2 bases and the J gene lost 3 bases, with 8 bases spanning the gap. The germline CDR1 and CDR2 sequences are KGHSH and LQKENI. CDR3 protein: CASSPGAVYEQYF. Written as DNA, the CDR3 is TGTGCCAGCTCACCAGGGGCCGTCTACGAGCAGTACTTC.

This clonotype was observed at least ten times. This sequence joins TRBV12-3 or TRBV12-4 and TRBJ2-1; D remains ambiguous. This CDR3 has 11 residues. V dropped 3 bases and J dropped 7 bases, with 4 bases sitting between them. Here the CDR3 reads CASSFPNEQFF. As DNA, the CDR3 is TGTGCCAGCAGTTTTCCTAATGAGCAGTTCTTC.

The J gene is TRBJ2-5, the V gene TRBV4-3, with 7 bases fitting TRBD1. There are 16 residues in the CDR3. Germline V gene data show CDR1 as LGHNA and CDR2 as YSLEER. V lost 3 bases, J lost 5 bases, and 12 bases stayed unmatched. For the CDR3, the DNA is TGCGCCAGCAGCCAGGGGAGCCCAGGGGGACGGGAGACCCAGTACTTC. As protein: CASSQGSPGGRETQYF.

The chain is built from TRBV12-3 or TRBV12-4 and TRBJ2-7; 9 nucleotides match TRBD1. The CDR3 sequence is 17 residues long. Trimming at V came to 6 bases and at J to 0 bases, leaving 12 bases not matched to a gene. This chain's CDR3 is CASSPGTGKSHSYEQYF. The CDR3 DNA reads TGTGCCAGCAGCCCCGGGACAGGGAAGAGTCACTCCTACGAGCAGTACTTC.

This clonotype occurred a few times. This rearrangement joins TRBV4-2 to TRBJ2-1; D unclear. V dropped 1 base and J dropped 8 bases, with 9 bases sitting between them. Germline V CDR1 and CDR2: LGHNA, YNFKEQ. There are 13 residues in the CDR3. DNA of the CDR3: TGTGCCAGCAGCCAAGGGCCGGTTGATGAGCAGTTCTTC. Protein sequence: CASSQGPVDEQFF.

This clonotype was seen a handful of times. This chain links TRBV5-1 with TRBJ1-6, with D perhaps matching TRBD1 (5 bases). Germline CDR1 reads SGHRS; CDR2 reads YFSETQ. This CDR3 spans 15 amino acids. V lost 4 bases and J 5 bases, leaving 13 bases between the germline ends. CDR3 loop: CASSTTGTNNSPLHF. DNA for the CDR3: TGCGCCAGCAGCACAACCGGGACCAATAATTCACCCCTCCACTTT. The full variable domain, with the rest looked up from reference TRBV5-1 and TRBJ1-6, is KAGVTQTPRYLIKTRGQQVTLSCSPISGHRSVSWYQQTPGQGLQFLFEYFSETQRNKGNFPGRFSGRQFSNSRSEMNVSTLELGDSALYLCASSTTGTNNSPLHFGNGTRLTVT.

This clonotype was picked up a small number of times. The genes are TRBV12-3 or TRBV12-4 and TRBJ2-1; 8 bases line up with TRBD1. Trimming took 5 bases from V and 11 from J; bases not matched to a gene: 11. The CDR3 covers 14 residues. CDR3 sequence reads: CASSERTGSNQQFF. CDR3 DNA sequence: TGTGCCAGCAGTGAAAGGACAGGGAGTAATCAGCAGTTCTTC.

This clonotype was seen many times. The gene calls are TRBV6-5 and TRBJ2-5, with 7 bases that match TRBD2. CDR1 and CDR2 (germline): MNHEY, SVGAGI. The CDR3 covers 16 residues. J was trimmed by 2 bases and V by 0 bases; bases with no gene match: 6. The CDR3 reads CASSYSLASGQETQYF. In DNA form, the CDR3 reads TGTGCCAGCAGTTACTCTCTTGCTAGCGGACAAGAGACCCAGTACTTC.

This clonotype was seen more than once but under ten times. The rearrangement joins TRBV5-5 to TRBJ2-1; D is uncertain. V was clipped by 5 bases and J by 7 bases, with 10 bases between them. The germline V gene encodes CDR1 SGHKS and CDR2 YYEKEE (reference sequence). This CDR3 has 12 residues. CDR3: CASRRLGNEQFF. As DNA, the CDR3 is TGTGCCAGCAGACGTCTAGGGAATGAGCAGTTCTTC.

The gene calls are TRBV4-2 and TRBJ2-3, with 11 bases fitting TRBD1. Trimming at V came to 1 base and at J to 5 bases, leaving 2 bases not matched to a gene. Germline V lookup: CDR1 LGHNA, CDR2 YNFKEQ. The CDR3 is made up of 15 amino acids. CDR3 sequence reads: CASSQVGTGGDTQYF. As DNA, the CDR3 is TGTGCCAGCAGCCAAGTGGGGACAGGGGGAGATACGCAGTATTTT.

This clonotype occurred a few times. This chain connects TRBV20-1 to TRBJ2-5; maybe TRBD2 (5 bases). Per germline, CDR1 DFQATT and CDR2 SNEGSKA (reference sequence). The CDR3 sequence is 13 residues long. This chain's CDR3 is CSPRSGIQETQYF. DNA of the CDR3: TGCAGCCCTCGGTCGGGAATCCAAGAGACCCAGTACTTC.

Ten or more counts support this clonotype. The chain has TRBV5-1 and TRBJ1-1; 9 bases align to TRBD1. V trimming: 3 bases; J trimming: 2 bases; junction bases outside the gene matches: 5. CDR1 is SGHRS, CDR2 YFSETQ, per germline. The CDR3 extends over 15 amino acids. The CDR3 coding sequence is TGCGCCAGCAGCTCCCTGGGACAGGGTAACACTGAAGCTTTCTTT. Translating it yields CASSSLGQGNTEAFF.